This TCR beta chain was retrieved from a study of Ad26.COV2.S vaccination and SARS-CoV-2 variants. Study-wide context: Intramuscularly, Ad26.COV2.S was given either once or twice, 56 days apart. Broader study findings: Spike-specific TCR breadth ran higher among vaccine recipients than placebo recipients.

Looked up from germline, CDR1 is GTSNPN and CDR2 is SVGIG (reference sequence). This CDR3 spans 13 amino acids. V was pared by 3 bases and J by 5 bases, with 6 bases of the junction left unmatched. Noted treatment: about 20 received Ad26.COV2.S at low or high dose, single or two shots; 5 received placebo; per-sample allocation not given. Repertoires come from day 63 after the first vaccine or placebo injection. Wuhan-strain SARS-CoV-2 spike was expressed by the Ad26 vector that made up the vaccine. Data came from immunoSEQ multiplex PCR; TCRdb stores just in-frame clones and leaves some out. The profile shows around 300,000 clones, approximately 86% of them singletons. This clone was found many times. The antigen remains undetermined. At the DNA level, this CDR3 is encoded by other sequences in the same sample as well.

The starting material was peripheral blood, obtained in a trial of Ad26.COV2.S vaccine versus placebo. This chain uses TRBV30 with TRBJ1-2; 7 positions agree with TRBD1. This receptor was taken from a person between 18 and 59 years old who received the Ad26.COV2.S COVID-19 vaccine or a placebo. The CDR3, as DNA: TGTGCCTGGAGCCGGGACAGACCTTATGGCTACACCTTC. It is translated as CAWSRDRPYGYTF.